These 3 T cell receptor beta chains share one sample of origin, sequenced in a study of T cells after posttransplantation cyclophosphamide. TCRdb's copy holds only in-frame clones and misses some; the assay was immunoSEQ multiplex PCR. The data show 15,000 or so clones, with about nine tenths seen just once and roughly 3.8% held by the top ten. Sampled 1 year posttransplant, controls received myeloablative marrow transplants, methotrexate and a calcineurin inhibitor. The sequencing used PBMCs, collected after an allogeneic stem cell transplant with a calcineurin inhibitor and methotrexate. The source is a male patient between 45 and 59 years old who received an allogeneic stem cell transplant from an unrelated donor, was CMV-positive, and had chronic GVHD only. The graft donor may have contributed some T cells.

This clone was detected a few times. The chain couples TRBV28 to TRBJ1-1; tentative D call: TRBD1 (5 bases). Trimming cost V 5 bases and J 10 bases, with 11 bases left between them. The germline V gene has CDR1 MDHEN and CDR2 SYDVKM. This CDR3 has 11 amino acids. CDR3 DNA sequence: TGTGCCAGCAGTCTCGACAGAAGAGCTTTCTTT. It translates to CASSLDRRAFF.

J is TRBJ2-7 and V is TRBV6-5; a weak D match, TRBD1 (5 bases). Germline values: CDR1 MNHEY, CDR2 SVGAGI. Trimming took 2 bases from V and 5 from J, leaving 10 bases between them. CDR3 length: 13 amino acids. CDR3: CASSYAGKDEQYF. CDR3 DNA: TGTGCCAGCAGTTACGCAGGGAAGGACGAGCAGTACTTC.

The chain uses TRBV5-1 and TRBJ2-2; TRBD2 is a possible D gene (6 bases). Germline V CDR1 and CDR2: SGHRS, YFSETQ. V shed 4 bases and J shed 10 bases, with 20 bases lying between them. The CDR3 spans 15 residues. The CDR3 region is CASSPGDFVGVELFF. The CDR3 bases are TGCGCCAGCAGCCCCGGGGACTTCGTTGGTGTGGAGCTGTTTTTT. Together with reference TRBV5-1 and TRBJ2-2, the CDR3 gives the full variable domain: KAGVTQTPRYLIKTRGQQVTLSCSPISGHRSVSWYQQTPGQGLQFLFEYFSETQRNKGNFPGRFSGRQFSNSRSEMNVSTLELGDSALYLCASSPGDFVGVELFFGEGSRLTVL.